This entry lists 5 T cell receptor beta chains sequenced from one sample in a study of cytomegalovirus exposure and HLA in healthy donors. The primer mix had 60 Vbeta and 13 Jbeta primers. The method was immunoSEQ multiplex PCR; TCRdb's version includes in-frame clones alone and lacks a portion of them. The sample has under 170,000 clones, roughly 77% seen once. The sample was PBMCs. These receptors were collected from a human donor in good health.

This clone was seen once. The V and J genes are TRBV5-4 and TRBJ2-1, with TRBD2 matching 9 bases. This CDR3 is built from 14 residues. The V and J ends lost 0 bases and 7 bases, in that order; junction bases with no gene match: 2. Germline V CDR1 and CDR2: SGHNT, YYREEE (reference sequence). The DNA for the CDR3 is TGTGCCAGCAGCTTGGAACTAGCGGGTAATGAGCAGTTCTTC. This encodes CASSLELAGNEQFF.

The chain couples TRBV4-3 to TRBJ2-7, with D possibly being TRBD2 (6 bases). Germline assignment: CDR1 LGHNA and CDR2 YSLEER. Trimming cost V 0 bases and J 0 bases, with 12 bases left between them. CDR3 length equals 16 residues. CDR3 nucleotides: TGCGCCAGCAGCCAAGAGGTCGGAGGGAGCTCCTACGAGCAGTACTTC. Residues: CASSQEVGGSSYEQYF.

J is TRBJ2-7 and V is TRBV4-1; D is ambiguous. Germline assignment: CDR1 MGHRA and CDR2 YSYEKL. The ends were cut back, 5 bases at V and 3 bases at J, with 11 bases in the middle. CDR3 length: 13 amino acids. The CDR3 DNA reads as TGCGCCAGCAGCGTTTTGTCGGGCTACGAGCAGTACTTC. This gives the protein CASSVLSGYEQYF.

The CDR3 spells CASRGGGGAGKLFF. The CDR3, as DNA: TGTGCCAGCAGGGGCGGAGGCGGGGCAGGAAAACTGTTTTTT. The V gene is TRBV2, the J gene TRBJ1-4; possibly TRBD1 for D (5 bases). Germline loops: CDR1 SNHLY, CDR2 FYNNEI. The CDR3 is 14 residues long. The V end was cut by 6 bases, the J end by 10 bases, with 18 bases between.

The V call is TRBV2, the J call TRBJ2-1; 7 positions agree with TRBD2. There are 16 residues in the CDR3. CDR1 is SNHLY and CDR2 is FYNNEI in the germline V gene. J lost 0 bases, V lost 7 bases, and 9 bases had no gene match. The CDR3 region is CASIQSAGSSYNEQFF. CDR3 nucleotides: TGTGCCAGCATTCAATCAGCGGGGAGCTCCTACAATGAGCAGTTCTTC. Based on the CDR3 plus reference TRBV2 and TRBJ2-1, the full variable domain is EPEVTQTPSHQVTQMGQEVILRCVPISNHLYFYWYRQILGQKVEFLVSFYNNEISEKSEIFDDQFSVERPDGSNFTLKIRSTKLEDSAMYFCASIQSAGSSYNEQFFGPGTRLTVL.